This T cell receptor beta chain derives from a study of beta chain features in type 1 diabetes. General observations from the study: Possibly, sequencing cDNA over-represented cells that had high TCR expression levels. A pattern of fewer insertions and more deletions at VDJ junctions was seen in type 1 diabetes patients. In all four CD4+ subsets, TCRB CDR3 length was significantly, moderately reduced in type 1 diabetes.

Turning to this clone: Its antigen is still unknown.

The isolated RNA, all of it, was reverse transcribed, so expressed TCRB transcripts were what got sequenced. The assay was immunoSEQ multiplex PCR, and TCRdb's table has in-frame clones only and misses some. The sample holds some 300,000 clones, about 8% seen once. CDR1 and CDR2 from the germline V gene are KGHSH and LQKENI. This CDR3 has 14 amino acids. Trimming shortened V by 6 bases and J by 1 base, and 12 bases separated the two germline ends. The chain employs TRBV18 and TRBJ2-5; the D gene is possibly TRBD1 (5 bases). The TCR comes from a woman aged 18-30 years in good health. The source material was central memory CD4+ T cells from blood. The CDR3 loop is CASSPRQIQETQYF. The CDR3 DNA follows: TGTGCCAGCTCCCCCAGACAGATCCAAGAGACCCAGTACTTC.